Listed here are 14 T cell receptor beta chains from one sample, sequenced in a study of T cell responses to AZD1222 COVID-19 vaccine. The method was immunoSEQ multiplex PCR; TCRdb's version includes in-frame clones alone and lacks a portion of them. The data show approximately 28,000 clones, approximately 90% seen once. This material consisted of peripheral blood, taken 28 days after the second AZD1222 dose. The receptor set was obtained from an adult who received the AZD1222 COVID-19 vaccine.

This chain uses TRBV7-2 with TRBJ1-5; 7 positions match TRBD1. The CDR3 is 16 amino acids. V lost 4 bases and J lost 6; bases outside the gene matches: 12. Germline CDR1 reads SGHTA; CDR2 reads FQGNSA. In DNA form, the CDR3 reads TGTGCCAGCAGCTCCCAGGGGGGTGGGGGCTTTCAGCCCCAGCATTTT. Translating gives CASSSQGGGGFQPQHF.

The rearrangement joins TRBV19 to TRBJ2-2; D gene unclear. Trimming pared 9 bases from V and 5 bases from J, leaving 19 bases between. Germline CDR1 LNHDA, CDR2 SQIVND (reference sequence). This CDR3 has 15 amino acids. The CDR3, as DNA: TGTGCCAGCCACGACATTTGGGCAGCAACCGGGGAGCTGTTTTTT. Translation: CASHDIWAATGELFF.

Written as DNA, the CDR3 is TGTGCCAGCAGAGGAAACAGGGGGAAAGACGGCTACACCTTC. Protein sequence: CASRGNRGKDGYTF. The chain joins TRBV6-5 to TRBJ1-2; 8 nucleotides match TRBD1. The CDR3 consists of 14 residues. The V gene's germline CDR1 is MNHEY and CDR2 SVGAGI. V lost 6 bases, J lost 8 bases, and 11 bases stayed unmatched.

The rearrangement uses TRBV5-8 and TRBJ2-7; 10 bases match TRBD2. Germline trimming cut 1 base from V and 4 bases from J; bases unmatched to any gene: 8. CDR1 and CDR2 (germline): SGHTS, YDEGEE. This CDR3 spans 16 amino acids. CDR3 in DNA: TGTGCCAGCAGCTTGTTGGCTAGCGGGGGAACGTACGAGCAGTACTTC. Translated: CASSLLASGGTYEQYF.

This chain uses TRBV6-2 or TRBV6-3 with TRBJ1-2; possible D gene TRBD1, 6 bases. Looked up from germline, CDR1 is MNHEY and CDR2 is SVGEGT. This CDR3 has 13 residues. The germline V and J ends were trimmed by 0 bases and 6 bases, with 8 bases remaining between them. The CDR3 DNA reads as TGTGCCAGCAGTTACTCCTCAGGGGATGGCTACACCTTC. It specifies CASSYSSGDGYTF.

The rearrangement links TRBV5-6 to TRBJ1-4; D ambiguous. Trimming took off 4 bases at V and 0 bases at J, with 7 bases between the two ends. The CDR3 sequence is 14 residues long. The V gene's germline CDR1 is SGHDT and CDR2 YYEEEE. The DNA for the CDR3 is TGTGCCAGCAGCCATGACGCAACTAATGAAAAACTGTTTTTT. Residues: CASSHDATNEKLFF.

The V call is TRBV7-3, the J call TRBJ1-1, with D hard to call. CDR1 and CDR2 (germline): SGHTA, FQGTGA. V gave up 6 bases and J gave up 1 base, with 9 bases separating them. The CDR3 loop spans 13 amino acids. CDR3 DNA sequence: TGTGCCAGCAGTGCGGGTTCGAACACTGAAGCTTTCTTT. This translates into CASSAGSNTEAFF. The complete variable domain, with remaining parts taken from reference TRBV7-3 and TRBJ1-1, reads GAGVSQTPSNKVTEKGKYVELRCDPISGHTALYWYRQSLGQGPEFLIYFQGTGAADDSGLPNDRFFAVRPEGSVSTLKIQRTERGDSAVYLCASSAGSNTEAFFGQGTRLTVV.

This clone has a single count. J is TRBJ2-7 and V is TRBV6-5, with D possibly matching TRBD1 (5 bases). The CDR3 runs to 14 residues. Between the trimmed V and J ends, which lost 6 bases and 4 bases, there was a span of 16 bases. Germline V CDR1 and CDR2: MNHEY, SVGAGI. The CDR3 DNA follows: TGTGCCAGCAGCGCTCGTCAGGGTGATTACGAGCAGTACTTC. Its protein is CASSARQGDYEQYF.

A remark on this clone: One end of the junction is discordant with germline, which a read error may explain. The genes are TRBV7-7 and TRBJ2-5; possible D gene TRBD1, 7 bases. This CDR3 contains 14 residues. Germline V gene data show CDR1 as SSHAT and CDR2 as FNYEAQ (reference sequence). The CDR3 region has the DNA TGTGCTAGCACCCCCGTCGGAGGGGGCGGGACCCAGTACTTC. It yields the protein CASTPVGGGGTQYF.

V usage is TRBV18 and J usage is TRBJ2-2; D is unclear. Germline lookup yields CDR1 KGHSH and CDR2 LQKENI. V lost 3 bases and J 0 bases, leaving 11 bases between the germline ends. The CDR3 spans 16 residues. CDR3: CASSPAVLANTGELFF. The CDR3 nucleotides are TGTGCCAGCTCACCGGCGGTTCTTGCGAACACCGGGGAGCTGTTTTTT.

This chain joins TRBV7-9 and TRBJ1-5; perhaps TRBD1 as D (5 bases). CDR1 SEHNR and CDR2 FQNEAQ come from the germline V gene (reference sequence). The V end was cut by 1 base, the J end by 7 bases, with 5 bases between. There are 12 residues in the CDR3. The CDR3 loop is CASSLGTQPQHF. For the CDR3, the DNA is TGTGCCAGCAGCTTAGGGACACAGCCCCAGCATTTT.

The chain uses TRBV24-1 and TRBJ2-1, with TRBD1 matching over 8 bases. Germline V gene data show CDR1 as KGHDR and CDR2 as SFDVKD. The CDR3 covers 15 residues. Trimming removed 0 bases from V and 5 bases from J; junction bases left unmatched: 2. The CDR3: CATSDLGTGNNEQFF. CDR3 nucleotide sequence: TGTGCCACCAGTGATTTGGGGACAGGTAACAATGAGCAGTTCTTC.

This clone occurred a few times. The rearrangement links TRBV5-6 to TRBJ2-1, with D unclear. The CDR3 has 15 residues. The germline V gene encodes CDR1 SGHDT and CDR2 YYEEEE. V was shortened by 0 bases and J by 7 bases, with 14 bases between the two germline ends. The CDR3 spells CASSLGGLDLNEQFF. CDR3 coding DNA: TGTGCCAGCAGCTTGGGTGGGCTAGATCTAAATGAGCAGTTCTTC.

The V and J genes are TRBV6-1 and TRBJ1-5, with 8 bases identical to TRBD1. V shed 6 bases, J shed 5 bases, and the junction held 6 bases outside the gene matches. CDR3 length equals 14 residues. The germline gives CDR1 MNHNS, CDR2 SASEGT. CDR3 nucleotide sequence: TGTGCCAGCAGCCCGACAGGGGAAGATCAGCCCCAGCATTTT. Amino acids: CASSPTGEDQPQHF.